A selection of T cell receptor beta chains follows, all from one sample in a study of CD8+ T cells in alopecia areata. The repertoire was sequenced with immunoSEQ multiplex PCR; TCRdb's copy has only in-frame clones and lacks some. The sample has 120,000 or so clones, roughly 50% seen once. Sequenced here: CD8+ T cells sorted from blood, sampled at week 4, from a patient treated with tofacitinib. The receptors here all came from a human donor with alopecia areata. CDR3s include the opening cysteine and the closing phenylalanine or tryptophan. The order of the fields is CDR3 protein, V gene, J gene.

CDR3 protein: CASKGIAGGQETQYF; V gene: TRBV6-5; J gene: TRBJ2-5
CDR3 protein: CASTGTGGTEAFF; V gene: TRBV30; J gene: TRBJ1-1
CDR3 protein: CASSQYSYNEQFF; V gene: TRBV11-1; J gene: TRBJ2-1
CDR3 protein: CASSLYYNEQFF; V gene: TRBV5-6; J gene: TRBJ2-1
CDR3 protein: CASSSPGEANEKLFF; V gene: TRBV27; J gene: TRBJ1-4
CDR3 protein: CASSVATKQDTQYF; V gene: TRBV9; J gene: TRBJ2-3
CDR3 protein: CSGEEGTSGGAGNLLF; V gene: TRBV29-1; J gene: TRBJ2-1
CDR3 protein: CSVGGGQNTGELFF; V gene: TRBV29-1; J gene: TRBJ2-2
CDR3 protein: CASSLDGPPNGYTF; V gene: TRBV7-9; J gene: TRBJ1-2
CDR3 protein: CAAAGDNYEQYF; V gene: TRBV25-1; J gene: TRBJ2-7
CDR3 protein: CATLASGASSYEQYF; V gene: TRBV6-5; J gene: TRBJ2-7
CDR3 protein: CASGYSGQRYEQYF; V gene: TRBV27; J gene: TRBJ2-7
CDR3 protein: CASSLNSNQPQHF; V gene: TRBV19; J gene: TRBJ1-5